These 23 T cell receptor beta chains were all obtained from the same sample, sequenced in a study of shared clonotypes between healthy human individuals. Clones were sequenced by immunoSEQ multiplex PCR, and TCRdb holds only the in-frame ones, with some missing. Of millions of clones in the sample, 90% to 95% are singletons; the top ten hold more than 0.1%. Sequenced sample: naive CD4+ T cells sorted from blood. Subset meaning: CD45RA+ positively selected. The origin of the receptors is a man younger than 30 in good health.

V is TRBV7-9 and J is TRBJ2-1; 10 bases agree with TRBD2. CDR1 is SEHNR, CDR2 FQNEAQ, per germline (reference sequence). V lost 5 bases and J lost 4; bases outside the gene matches: 8. The CDR3 totals 16 residues. CDR3 sequence: CASSKGLAVRYNEQFF. The DNA for the CDR3 is TGTGCCAGCAGCAAAGGACTAGCGGTGAGGTACAATGAGCAGTTCTTC.

To note about this clone: The same CDR3 also results from other DNA sequences found in this sample. V is TRBV10-3 and J is TRBJ2-3, with D possibly matching TRBD1 (5 bases). The germline CDR1 and CDR2 sequences are ENHRY and SYGVKD. CDR3 length equals 15 residues. V lost 2 bases and J lost 3, with 12 bases in between. CDR3 in amino acids: CAISESRQGTDTQYF. CDR3 coding DNA: TGTGCCATCAGTGAGAGTAGGCAGGGTACAGATACGCAGTATTTT.

This clone is a singleton in its sample. The genes are TRBV2 and TRBJ2-5, with unresolved D. Deletions cut 1 base from V and 7 bases from J, with 13 bases between. This CDR3 contains 14 residues. The germline CDR1 and CDR2 sequences are SNHLY and FYNNEI. The CDR3 loop reads CASSEGGPVGTQYF. CDR3 nucleotides: TGTGCCAGCAGTGAAGGAGGACCGGTTGGGACCCAGTACTTC. The full variable domain, completed using reference TRBV2 and TRBJ2-5, is EPEVTQTPSHQVTQMGQEVILRCVPISNHLYFYWYRQILGQKVEFLVSFYNNEISEKSEIFDDQFSVERPDGSNFTLKIRSTKLEDSAMYFCASSEGGPVGTQYFGPGTRLLVL.

V is TRBV4-3 and J is TRBJ2-7; D is uncertain. Per the germline V gene, CDR1 is LGHNA and CDR2 is YSLEER. The length of the CDR3 is 13 residues. Trimming left V 4 bases short and J 5 bases short, with 12 bases between. This CDR3 reads CASSPWVSDEQYF. The CDR3 nucleotides read TGCGCCAGCAGCCCGTGGGTCAGTGACGAGCAGTACTTC.

The genes are TRBV2 and TRBJ2-1, with 12 positions matching TRBD2. Germline V CDR1 and CDR2: SNHLY, FYNNEI. After removal of 8 bases from V and 2 bases from J, the junction contained 7 bases not matched to a gene. This CDR3 comprises 16 residues. CDR3: CASRLAGVLAYNEQFF. The CDR3 bases are TGTGCCAGCCGACTAGCGGGGGTCTTGGCCTACAATGAGCAGTTCTTC.

The chain has TRBV28 and TRBJ2-5; D uncertain. Germline V CDR1 and CDR2: MDHEN, SYDVKM. The CDR3 consists of 14 residues. V shed 5 bases and J shed 5 bases, with 15 bases lying between them. As DNA, the CDR3 is TGTGCCAGCAGTCGCTTTCGGGTGAGGGAGACCCAGTACTTC. Amino acids: CASSRFRVRETQYF.

CDR3 sequence (DNA): TGTGCCAGCAGCCCCTGGGGGGCAGGTTCCGCAGATACGCAGTATTTT. Protein product: CASSPWGAGSADTQYF. This chain links TRBV7-9 with TRBJ2-3; D may be TRBD1 or TRBD2 (6 bases each). Germline V gene data show CDR1 as SEHNR and CDR2 as FQNEAQ (reference sequence). V was pared by 5 bases and J by 4 bases, with 19 bases between. This CDR3 spans 16 amino acids.

The V and J genes are TRBV18 and TRBJ1-3; D remains ambiguous. Per the germline V gene, CDR1 is KGHSH and CDR2 is LQKENI. The CDR3 is made up of 16 amino acids. Trimming left V 0 bases short and J 3 bases short, with 12 bases between. Written as DNA, the CDR3 is TGTGCCAGCTCACCACCTTGGGCGCGAGGTGGAAACACCATATATTTT. Translation: CASSPPWARGGNTIYF.

This chain joins TRBV6-5 and TRBJ2-3, with 8 bases matching TRBD2. This CDR3 contains 14 residues. With V trimmed by 6 bases and J by 4 bases, 6 bases remained unmatched. Germline V gene data show CDR1 as MNHEY and CDR2 as SVGAGI. The CDR3 region is CASRRAGASDTQYF. The CDR3 region has the DNA TGTGCCAGCAGAAGAGCGGGAGCCTCAGATACGCAGTATTTT.

The chain couples TRBV30 to TRBJ1-2; a possible D gene is TRBD1 (6 bases). V lost 5 bases and J 5 bases, leaving 12 bases between the germline ends. Germline V gene sequence: CDR1 GTSNPN, CDR2 SVGIG (reference sequence). CDR3 length: 12 residues. The CDR3, as DNA: TGTGCCTGGGTCGGGGGCCCTTATGGCTACACCTTC. Amino acid sequence: CAWVGGPYGYTF.

The chain is built from TRBV9 and TRBJ2-7; a weak D match, TRBD2 (6 bases). Germline CDR1 reads SGDLS; CDR2 reads YYNGEE. Trimming shortened V by 0 bases and J by 2 bases, and 9 bases separated the two germline ends. The CDR3 has 14 amino acids. CDR3 nucleotides: TGTGCCAGCAGCGTAGAGGGGACTGCCTACGAGCAGTACTTC. This translates into CASSVEGTAYEQYF.

The chain couples TRBV9 to TRBJ2-7, with 10 positions matching TRBD2. In germline, CDR1 is SGDLS, CDR2 YYNGEE. Unmatched junction bases numbered 10, after V lost 3 bases and J lost 4 bases. The CDR3 loop spans 16 amino acids. For the CDR3, the DNA is TGTGCCAGCAGCGCCACCGGGACTAGCGTGCCATACGAGCAGTACTTC. Residues: CASSATGTSVPYEQYF.

The chain combines TRBV19 with TRBJ1-1; D not certain. Germline V lookup: CDR1 LNHDA, CDR2 SQIVND (reference sequence). There are 13 residues in the CDR3. V was clipped by 5 bases and J by 6 bases, with 13 bases between them. The CDR3 sequence: CASSGALGAEAFF. The CDR3 DNA is TGTGCCAGTAGTGGAGCCCTTGGCGCTGAAGCTTTCTTT.

This clone appeared once. The chain has TRBV10-1 and TRBJ2-7; 7 positions match TRBD1. This CDR3 has 11 amino acids. Losses at the gene ends were 11 bases for V and 5 bases for J; bases not matched to a gene: 6. CDR1 is WNHNN, CDR2 SYGVQD, per germline (reference sequence). DNA for the CDR3: TGCGCCCGACAGGGATTACACGAGCAGTACTTC. Translating it yields CARQGLHEQYF.

This clone has a single count. This chain uses TRBV21-1 with TRBJ2-3; TRBD1 is the table's D call and was not checked against the DNA. TRBV21-1 represents a pseudogene. The CDR3 is made up of 17 amino acids. CDR3 sequence (DNA): TGTGCCAGCAGCAAAGCCCCCGCGTTAAGGGGGCGTCATACGCAGTATTTT. Protein product: CASSKAPALRGRHTQYF.

The V and J genes are TRBV19 and TRBJ1-1, with D uncertain. Trimming removed 4 bases at V and 4 bases at J, with 13 bases between. CDR1 LNHDA and CDR2 SQIVND come from the germline V gene (reference sequence). The CDR3 consists of 14 residues. In DNA form, the CDR3 reads TGTGCCAGTAGTACCCTGGACCGGCCCACTGAAGCTTTCTTT. Translating it yields CASSTLDRPTEAFF. Looking up the rest from reference TRBV19 and TRBJ1-1 gives the full variable domain: DGGITQSPKYLFRKEGQNVTLSCEQNLNHDAMYWYRQDPGQGLRLIYYSQIVNDFQKGDIAEGYSVSREKKESFPLTVTSAQKNPTAFYLCASSTLDRPTEAFFGQGTRLTVV.

This rearrangement joins TRBV6-6 to TRBJ1-2; 7 bases are shared with TRBD1. The CDR3 is 16 amino acids. Germline assignment: CDR1 MNHNY and CDR2 SVGAGI (reference sequence). The V segment lost 2 bases and the J segment 4 bases; nucleotides outside the gene matches: 10. The CDR3 DNA reads TGTGCCAGCAGTTACACGGGACAGCCTCCCCTCTATGGCTACACCTTC. Translated, it gives CASSYTGQPPLYGYTF.

This clone was seen once. V gene TRBV4-2 combines with J gene TRBJ2-3; 10 positions agree with TRBD2. The germline gives CDR1 LGHNA, CDR2 YNFKEQ. With 0 bases clipped from V and 4 bases from J, the junction kept 7 bases outside the gene matches. The CDR3 has 17 residues. This chain's CDR3 is CASSQELLAGSADTQYF. DNA of the CDR3: TGTGCCAGCAGCCAAGAGTTACTAGCGGGGAGCGCAGATACGCAGTATTTT.

The gene calls are TRBV11-2 and TRBJ1-2; D is perhaps TRBD1 (5 bases). V was shortened by 0 bases and J by 8 bases, with 13 bases between the two germline ends. Per germline, CDR1 SGHAT and CDR2 FQNNGV. The CDR3 is made up of 14 amino acids. The chain's CDR3 is CASSLEGGAGGYTF. The DNA of the CDR3 is TGTGCCAGCAGCTTAGAAGGCGGGGCGGGAGGCTACACCTTC.

The chain couples TRBV7-2 to TRBJ2-3; D call uncertain. CDR1 and CDR2 from the germline V gene are SGHTA and FQGNSA. Trimming cost V 5 bases and J 3 bases, with 9 bases left between them. The CDR3 sequence is 13 residues long. The CDR3: CASSTVGTDTQYF. CDR3 in DNA: TGTGCCAGCAGCACAGTCGGAACAGATACGCAGTATTTT.

The V call is TRBV5-1, the J call TRBJ1-1; 11 bases are shared with TRBD1. The CDR3 is made up of 15 amino acids. Germline V gene lookup returns CDR1 SGHRS and CDR2 YFSETQ. The ends lost 4 bases at V and 0 bases at J; junction bases unmatched: 2. The DNA for the CDR3 is TGCGCCAGCAGCGGGACAGGGGGAATGAACACTGAAGCTTTCTTT. It translates to CASSGTGGMNTEAFF.

V gene TRBV11-1 combines with J gene TRBJ2-5; TRBD1 aligns across 7 bases. V trimming: 0 bases; J trimming: 3 bases; junction bases outside the gene matches: 4. The V gene's germline CDR1 is SGHAT and CDR2 FQDESV (reference sequence). The CDR3 covers 15 residues. CDR3 region: CASSLAGTDKETQYF. Written as DNA, the CDR3 is TGTGCCAGCAGCTTAGCGGGGACAGATAAAGAGACCCAGTACTTC.

As concerns this clone: Other DNA sequences of this sample code for an identical CDR3. This sequence joins TRBV6-1 and TRBJ2-7; TRBD2 might be the D (5 bases). In germline, CDR1 is MNHNS, CDR2 SASEGT. This CDR3 is built from 15 residues. V lost 4 bases and J 2 bases, leaving 15 bases between the germline ends. The CDR3 is CASSGLAGATYEQYF. The CDR3 DNA reads as TGTGCCAGCAGTGGGCTAGCAGGCGCAACCTACGAGCAGTACTTC.